This T cell receptor (beta chain) was sequenced during a study of low-dose radiotherapy and immunotherapy resistance in tumors. TRAV- and TRBV-specific primers, spanning alpha and beta chains, primed first-strand cDNA. TCRs were put through approximately 20 PCR cycles of amplification with Phusion. A constant-region primer and the V-primer adapter served as the primer pair. MiXCR, applied by TCRdb to the reads, yields one record per CDR3 protein. Of roughly 38,000 distinct CDR3 sequences listed, 20% are singletons. This clonotype has at least ten counts. Time point given: after trial treatment. The sample's treatment: LDRT plus nivolumab, ipilimumab, low-dose cyclophosphamide and aspirin (RACIN trial). The CDR3 loop spans 12 amino acids. Trimming took 3 bases from V and 6 from J, leaving 6 bases between them.

The sequenced sample was PBMCs, obtained after low-dose radiotherapy plus immunotherapy. The chain joins TRBV12-3 or TRBV12-4 to TRBJ2-1; no reliable D call. The sequence derives from a female donor with ovarian cancer. The DNA for the CDR3 is TGTGCCAGCAGTTTGTCCCGCAATGAGCAGTTCTTC. This encodes CASSLSRNEQFF.